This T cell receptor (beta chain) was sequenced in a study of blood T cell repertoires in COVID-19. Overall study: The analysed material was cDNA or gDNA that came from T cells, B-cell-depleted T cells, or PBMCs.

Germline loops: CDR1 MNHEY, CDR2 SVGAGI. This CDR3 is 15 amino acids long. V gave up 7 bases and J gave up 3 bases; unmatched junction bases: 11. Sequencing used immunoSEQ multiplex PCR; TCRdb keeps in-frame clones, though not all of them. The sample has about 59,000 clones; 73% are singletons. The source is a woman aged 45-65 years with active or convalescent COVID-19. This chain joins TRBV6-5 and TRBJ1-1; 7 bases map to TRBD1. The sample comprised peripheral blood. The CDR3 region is CASTEGAGADTEAFF. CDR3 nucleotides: TGTGCCAGCACCGAGGGGGCAGGGGCGGACACTGAAGCTTTCTTT.